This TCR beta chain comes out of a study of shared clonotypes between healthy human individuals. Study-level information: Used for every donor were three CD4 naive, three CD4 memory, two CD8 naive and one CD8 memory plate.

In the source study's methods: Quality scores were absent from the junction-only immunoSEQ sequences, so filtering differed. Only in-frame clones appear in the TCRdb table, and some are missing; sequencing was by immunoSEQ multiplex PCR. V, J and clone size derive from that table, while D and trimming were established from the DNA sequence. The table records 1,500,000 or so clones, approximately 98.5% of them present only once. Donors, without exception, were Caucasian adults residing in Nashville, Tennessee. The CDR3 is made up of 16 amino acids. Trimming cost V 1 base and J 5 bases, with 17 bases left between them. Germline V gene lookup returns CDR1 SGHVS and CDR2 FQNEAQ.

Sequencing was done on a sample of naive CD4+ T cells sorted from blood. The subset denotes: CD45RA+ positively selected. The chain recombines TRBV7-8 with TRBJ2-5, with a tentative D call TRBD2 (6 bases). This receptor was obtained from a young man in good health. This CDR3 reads CASSLERTKSAETQYF. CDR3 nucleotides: TGTGCCAGCAGCTTAGAAAGGACTAAGAGTGCCGAGACCCAGTACTTC.